This is a list of T cell receptor beta chains from one sample in a study of radiation and T cells in renal cell carcinoma. TCRdb's table, derived via immunoSEQ multiplex PCR, lists solely in-frame clones and lacks some. The data show about 73,000 clones, 75% to 90% seen once. Specimen: blood, collected from a patient whose treatment included radiotherapy and nephrectomy. The receptors shown here come from a woman aged 60-70 years with renal cell carcinoma. The CDR3 runs from the conserved cysteine through the conserved F or W. Each record gives: V gene, D gene, J gene, clone size, CDR3 DNA, CDR3 protein. A D gene is named only where the DNA matches it firmly. Clone size is not always given. Where it is, it says once, few, many or a class for expanded clones.

v_gene: TRBV29-1; d_gene: NA; j_gene: TRBJ2-7; abundance: NA; CDR3nt: TGCAGCGTTGAGGCAGGGAGGAACTCCTACGAGCAGTACTTC; CDR3aa: CSVEAGRNSYEQYF
v_gene: TRBV7-2; d_gene: TRBD2; j_gene: TRBJ2-1; abundance: NA; CDR3nt: TGTGCCAGCAGCCAGGCTTGGGGACTAGCAGGGGAGCAGTTCTTC; CDR3aa: CASSQAWGLAGEQFF
v_gene: TRBV11-2; d_gene: TRBD1; j_gene: TRBJ1-4; abundance: NA; CDR3nt: TGTGCCAGCAGCTTGGGCCAGGGGGTTGAAAAACTGTTTTTT; CDR3aa: CASSLGQGVEKLFF
v_gene: TRBV6-5; d_gene: TRBD2; j_gene: TRBJ2-2; abundance: NA; CDR3nt: TGTGCCAGCAGCCGGACTAGTACCGGGGAGCTGTTTTTT; CDR3aa: CASSRTSTGELFF
v_gene: TRBV7-9; d_gene: NA; j_gene: TRBJ1-4; abundance: NA; CDR3nt: TGTGCCAGCAGCTTTGGAGCCGGGGATGAAAAACTGTTTTTT; CDR3aa: CASSFGAGDEKLFF
v_gene: TRBV7-6; d_gene: NA; j_gene: TRBJ1-3; abundance: few; CDR3nt: TGTGCCAGCAGTGGGGGAAACACCATATATTTT; CDR3aa: CASSGGNTIYF
v_gene: TRBV7-8; d_gene: TRBD2; j_gene: TRBJ2-1; abundance: NA; CDR3nt: TGTGCCAGCAGGAGGCAGGTAGCGGGAGGGCCAAATGAGCAGTTCTTC; CDR3aa: CASRRQVAGGPNEQFF
v_gene: TRBV7-9; d_gene: NA; j_gene: TRBJ2-1; abundance: few; CDR3nt: TGTGCCAGCAGCCTACACAGGGACGCGGTATGGATCTTC; CDR3aa: CASSLHRDAVWIF
v_gene: TRBV16; d_gene: TRBD1; j_gene: TRBJ1-1; abundance: NA; CDR3nt: TGTGCCAGCAGCCAATTAGGCGACAGGGGGTTGAGGAACACTGAAGCTTTCTTT; CDR3aa: CASSQLGDRGLRNTEAFF
v_gene: TRBV7-9; d_gene: NA; j_gene: TRBJ2-1; abundance: NA; CDR3nt: TGTGCCAGCAGCCGTTCTGGGCCCTCCTACAATGAGCAGTTCTTC; CDR3aa: CASSRSGPSYNEQFF
v_gene: TRBV9; d_gene: NA; j_gene: TRBJ2-3; abundance: NA; CDR3nt: TGTGCCAGCAGCGTCTTTCTTAGGGGAACAGATACGCAGTATTTT; CDR3aa: CASSVFLRGTDTQYF
v_gene: TRBV10-3; d_gene: TRBD2; j_gene: TRBJ2-3; abundance: NA; CDR3nt: TGTGCCATCAGTGAGCCCGGGACTAGCGGGAGGGCGGATCAGGATTCTACTAACACAGATACGCAGTATTTT; CDR3aa: CAISEPGTSGRADQDSTNTDTQYF
v_gene: TRBV5-6; d_gene: TRBD2; j_gene: TRBJ2-7; abundance: NA; CDR3nt: TGTGCCAGCAGCCGCCCGGGGGGGTCGTACGAGCAGTACTTC; CDR3aa: CASSRPGGSYEQYF
v_gene: TRBV5-5; d_gene: NA; j_gene: TRBJ1-2; abundance: NA; CDR3nt: TGTGCCAGCAGCTTTATGGCGGGGAGTGCGGTTGGCTACACCTTC; CDR3aa: CASSFMAGSAVGYTF
v_gene: TRBV13; d_gene: TRBD2; j_gene: TRBJ2-1; abundance: NA; CDR3nt: TGTGCCAGCAGCCTGGGACTAGCGGGGGTAGAGCAGTTCTTC; CDR3aa: CASSLGLAGVEQFF
v_gene: TRBV19; d_gene: NA; j_gene: TRBJ1-5; abundance: NA; CDR3nt: TGTGCCAGCAGCCCCGGGACGGTTGGTAATCAGCCCCAGCATTTT; CDR3aa: CASSPGTVGNQPQHF
v_gene: TRBV29-1; d_gene: NA; j_gene: TRBJ2-1; abundance: NA; CDR3nt: TGCAGCGTCCCTGAAACCTGGGACGGCTATGAGCAGTTCTTC; CDR3aa: CSVPETWDGYEQFF
v_gene: TRBV7-2; d_gene: NA; j_gene: TRBJ2-5; abundance: NA; CDR3nt: TGTGCCAGCAGCTTAGGGATCGCGGGAGAGACCCAGTACTTC; CDR3aa: CASSLGIAGETQYF
v_gene: TRBV28; d_gene: NA; j_gene: TRBJ2-5; abundance: once; CDR3nt: TGTGCCAGCAGTTTATACCCAGAGACCCAGTACTTC; CDR3aa: CASSLYPETQYF
v_gene: TRBV4-1; d_gene: TRBD1; j_gene: TRBJ2-7; abundance: few; CDR3nt: TGCGCCAGCAGCCATGTTGGGACAGCCTTCAACTACGAGCAGTACTTC; CDR3aa: CASSHVGTAFNYEQYF
v_gene: TRBV30; d_gene: NA; j_gene: TRBJ2-5; abundance: once; CDR3nt: TGTGCCTGGAGGGTGCCCTTAGGGCTAGCGAGCGGCCAAGAGACCCAGTACTTC; CDR3aa: CAWRVPLGLASGQETQYF
v_gene: TRBV13; d_gene: TRBD2; j_gene: TRBJ2-1; abundance: NA; CDR3nt: TGTGCCAGCAGCCGGACCGGGACTAGCGGGAGGGATGAGCAGTTCTTC; CDR3aa: CASSRTGTSGRDEQFF
v_gene: TRBV27; d_gene: NA; j_gene: TRBJ2-1; abundance: NA; CDR3nt: TGTGCCAGCAGATCATGGAATGAGCAGTTCTTC; CDR3aa: CASRSWNEQFF
v_gene: TRBV2; d_gene: NA; j_gene: TRBJ2-7; abundance: NA; CDR3nt: TGTGCCAGCAGTGAAGACAGGGTCTACGAGCAGTACTTC; CDR3aa: CASSEDRVYEQYF
v_gene: TRBV7-9; d_gene: TRBD1; j_gene: TRBJ1-4; abundance: few; CDR3nt: TGTGCCAGCAGCTTAGCGACAGGGGAAAAACTGTTTTTT; CDR3aa: CASSLATGEKLFF
v_gene: TRBV6-1; d_gene: TRBD1; j_gene: TRBJ2-7; abundance: once; CDR3nt: TGTGCCAGCAGCGCCCGGGACAGGGTGGCCGAGCAGTACTTC; CDR3aa: CASSARDRVAEQYF
v_gene: TRBV7-4; d_gene: NA; j_gene: TRBJ1-5; abundance: NA; CDR3nt: TGTGCCAGCAGCTTCTCCCCCCGGGACTACAATCAGCCCCAGCATTTT; CDR3aa: CASSFSPRDYNQPQHF
v_gene: TRBV15; d_gene: NA; j_gene: TRBJ2-7; abundance: NA; CDR3nt: TGTGCCACCAGCAGAGGGGGGACGTCTTCCTACGAGCAGTACTTC; CDR3aa: CATSRGGTSSYEQYF
v_gene: TRBV6-5; d_gene: NA; j_gene: TRBJ1-5; abundance: NA; CDR3nt: TGTGCCAGCAGTTCCGCGGGGGGTGTTAATCAGCCCCAGCATTTT; CDR3aa: CASSSAGGVNQPQHF
v_gene: TRBV5-4; d_gene: NA; j_gene: TRBJ1-3; abundance: NA; CDR3nt: TGTGCCAGCAGAGATCCCTCTGGAAACACCATATATTTT; CDR3aa: CASRDPSGNTIYF
v_gene: TRBV27; d_gene: NA; j_gene: TRBJ2-7; abundance: once; CDR3nt: TGTGCCAGCAGTTGGGCAAACTCCTACGAGCAGTACTTC; CDR3aa: CASSWANSYEQYF
v_gene: TRBV4-3; d_gene: TRBD2; j_gene: TRBJ2-2; abundance: once; CDR3nt: TGCGCCAGCAGCCAACGTACTAGCGGGAGGGGCGGGGAGCTGTTTTTT; CDR3aa: CASSQRTSGRGGELFF
v_gene: TRBV29-1; d_gene: NA; j_gene: TRBJ1-1; abundance: few; CDR3nt: TGCAGCGTCTGGCCAAACACTGAAGCTTTCTTT; CDR3aa: CSVWPNTEAFF
v_gene: TRBV19; d_gene: NA; j_gene: TRBJ1-3; abundance: NA; CDR3nt: TGTGCCAGTAGTGCAACCCTCGGGACCGCTGGAAACACCATATATTTT; CDR3aa: CASSATLGTAGNTIYF
v_gene: TRBV6-1; d_gene: NA; j_gene: TRBJ1-2; abundance: NA; CDR3nt: TGTGCCAGCAGTGCCCGGACAGCCTATGGCTACACCTTC; CDR3aa: CASSARTAYGYTF
v_gene: TRBV6-1; d_gene: NA; j_gene: TRBJ1-6; abundance: NA; CDR3nt: TGTGCCAGCAGTGGCGGATCGAGCTCCTATAATTCACCCCTCCACTTT; CDR3aa: CASSGGSSSYNSPLHF
v_gene: TRBV29-1; d_gene: NA; j_gene: TRBJ1-4; abundance: NA; CDR3nt: TGCAGCGCCCTCAGGGGAGTGGGTGAAAAACTGTTTTTT; CDR3aa: CSALRGVGEKLFF
v_gene: TRBV7-9; d_gene: NA; j_gene: TRBJ1-1; abundance: few; CDR3nt: TGTGCCAGCACCCGACAGCAGAACACTGAAGCTTTCTTT; CDR3aa: CASTRQQNTEAFF
v_gene: TRBV6-1; d_gene: NA; j_gene: TRBJ2-7; abundance: once; CDR3nt: TGTGCCAGCAGTGCAGCTCTGAGGGAGCAGTACTTC; CDR3aa: CASSAALREQYF
v_gene: TRBV6-5; d_gene: NA; j_gene: TRBJ1-5; abundance: NA; CDR3nt: TGTGCCAGCAGTCTAAATCGCGGGGCTGAACAGCCCCAGCATTTT; CDR3aa: CASSLNRGAEQPQHF
v_gene: TRBV28; d_gene: NA; j_gene: TRBJ1-5; abundance: once; CDR3nt: TGTGCCAGCAGTCCCCACCTCGGGGGAGGGGGCAATCAGCCCCAGCATTTT; CDR3aa: CASSPHLGGGGNQPQHF
v_gene: TRBV6-5; d_gene: NA; j_gene: TRBJ2-2; abundance: NA; CDR3nt: TGTGCCAGCAGTTACAGCAGGTGGGGGAACACCGGGGAGCTGTTTTTT; CDR3aa: CASSYSRWGNTGELFF
v_gene: TRBV7-9; d_gene: NA; j_gene: TRBJ2-2; abundance: NA; CDR3nt: TGTGCCAGCAGCCGACAGGCGAACACCGGGGAGCTGTTTTTT; CDR3aa: CASSRQANTGELFF
v_gene: TRBV7-6; d_gene: TRBD1; j_gene: TRBJ1-4; abundance: NA; CDR3nt: TGTGCCAGCAGCTTGGGACAGGGGGCTACTAATGAAAAACTGTTTTTT; CDR3aa: CASSLGQGATNEKLFF
v_gene: TRBV30; d_gene: NA; j_gene: TRBJ1-2; abundance: few; CDR3nt: TGTGCCTGGAGTAAGTGGGGAGGCTACACCTTC; CDR3aa: CAWSKWGGYTF
v_gene: TRBV7-2; d_gene: NA; j_gene: TRBJ2-1; abundance: NA; CDR3nt: TGTGCCAGCAGCTTAGTAGGGGCTAGCGTTCCCTCGAATGAGCAGTTCTTC; CDR3aa: CASSLVGASVPSNEQFF
v_gene: TRBV28; d_gene: NA; j_gene: TRBJ1-5; abundance: few; CDR3nt: TGTGCCAGCAGAGGAGGGCTTAAGGATCAGCCCCAGCATTTT; CDR3aa: CASRGGLKDQPQHF
v_gene: TRBV6-1; d_gene: TRBD1; j_gene: TRBJ2-7; abundance: NA; CDR3nt: TGTGCCGGCAGCAGGGACAGTACCTACGAGCAGTACTTC; CDR3aa: CAGSRDSTYEQYF
v_gene: TRBV6-1; d_gene: NA; j_gene: TRBJ2-7; abundance: NA; CDR3nt: TGTGCCAGCAGTCTTGCCCCGGACTGGGGAGAAGTGTGCTTC; CDR3aa: CASSLAPDWGEVCF
v_gene: TRBV6-5; d_gene: NA; j_gene: TRBJ2-3; abundance: NA; CDR3nt: TGTGCCAGCAGTCCCGGACGAGGCTTCACAGATACGCAGTATTTT; CDR3aa: CASSPGRGFTDTQYF
v_gene: TRBV9; d_gene: NA; j_gene: TRBJ1-1; abundance: NA; CDR3nt: TGTGCCAGCAGCGTAGTTAATTCGAGGGACAAGAACACTGAAGCTTTCTTT; CDR3aa: CASSVVNSRDKNTEAFF
v_gene: TRBV19; d_gene: TRBD1; j_gene: TRBJ2-7; abundance: NA; CDR3nt: TGTGCCAGTAGTCCCGGGACAGGGCGGTCCTACGAGCAGTACTTC; CDR3aa: CASSPGTGRSYEQYF
v_gene: TRBV28; d_gene: NA; j_gene: TRBJ2-7; abundance: NA; CDR3nt: TGTGCCAGCAGTTTGGGTGGGGTTCGGGAGCAGTACTTC; CDR3aa: CASSLGGVREQYF
v_gene: TRBV5-5; d_gene: NA; j_gene: TRBJ2-3; abundance: NA; CDR3nt: TGTGCCAGCAGCTTGGTCTCGAGCGTCATGGGCACAGATACGCAGTATTTT; CDR3aa: CASSLVSSVMGTDTQYF
v_gene: TRBV28; d_gene: NA; j_gene: TRBJ1-5; abundance: few; CDR3nt: TGTGCCAGCAGTCCCTGGGCAGGGATTAGCAATCAGCCCCAGCATTTT; CDR3aa: CASSPWAGISNQPQHF
v_gene: TRBV5-5; d_gene: NA; j_gene: TRBJ2-7; abundance: NA; CDR3nt: TGTGCCAGCAGCTTCGGGTCAGGAGTCTACGAGCAGTACTTC; CDR3aa: CASSFGSGVYEQYF
v_gene: TRBV9; d_gene: NA; j_gene: TRBJ2-4; abundance: NA; CDR3nt: TGTGCCAGCAGCTCCTCTAGGGGAAACATTCAGTACTTC; CDR3aa: CASSSSRGNIQYF
v_gene: TRBV6-1; d_gene: NA; j_gene: TRBJ2-5; abundance: NA; CDR3nt: TGTGCCAGTCGGCCCTCGGGCATGGAGACCCAGTACTTC; CDR3aa: CASRPSGMETQYF
v_gene: TRBV18; d_gene: TRBD1; j_gene: TRBJ1-3; abundance: NA; CDR3nt: TGTGCCAGCTCACCGACGGACAGGCCCTCTGGAAACACCATATATTTT; CDR3aa: CASSPTDRPSGNTIYF